This T cell receptor beta chain comes out of a study of shared clonotypes between healthy human individuals. The naive CD8 subset, CD45RO-negative cells positively selected for CCR7, excluded terminally differentiated effector memory CD45RA+ cells. General observations from the study: Sharing across four donors was highest in naive CD4 (around 5%) and lowest in memory CD8 (around 0.4%).

This CDR3 is 15 amino acids long. V was clipped by 0 bases and J by 0 bases, with 10 bases between them. Germline CDR1 SGHRS, CDR2 YFSETQ. As to this clone: Its antigen is undetermined.

Some clones are missing from TCRdb's copy, which holds only in-frame ones; the method was immunoSEQ multiplex PCR. The sample yields almost 700,000 clones, just over 90% seen once. The origin of this receptor is a man aged 30-40 years in good health. The J gene is TRBJ2-7, the V gene TRBV5-1; tentatively, D is TRBD2 (6 bases). Sequencing used naive CD8+ T cells sorted from blood. The CDR3 coding sequence is TGCGCCAGCAGCTTGGCCGGCGGGAACTCCTACGAGCAGTACTTC. This translates into CASSLAGGNSYEQYF.